This T cell receptor (beta chain) came from a study of T cells in Graves' hyperthyroidism and ophthalmopathy. Template material for amplifying TCR beta CDR3 regions consisted of RNA transcripts. The primer set for the first-round RT-PCR of the TCR CDR3 was HTBI. Each CDR3 protein gets one entry after TCRdb re-called the multiplex PCR reads with MiXCR. The sample lists roughly 520,000 distinct CDR3 sequences, about 24% occurring once. Trimming cost V 0 bases and J 5 bases, with 13 bases left between them. Germline V gene lookup returns CDR1 KGHSH and CDR2 LQKENI. This CDR3 has 16 residues. This receptor was obtained from a woman in her thirties with Graves' ophthalmopathy. V gene TRBV18 combines with J gene TRBJ2-2; TRBD2 is a possible D gene (6 bases). The sample taken for sequencing was blood. CDR3 loop: CASSPPEGIETGELFF. The CDR3 coding sequence is TGTGCCAGCTCACCACCGGAGGGAATTGAAACCGGGGAGCTGTTTTTT.